Following are 3 T cell receptor beta chains from one sample sequenced in a study of early T cells in non-severe SARS-CoV-2 infection. TCRdb independently ran MiXCR on the 5' RACE reads; one entry per CDR3 protein. The table records about 61,000 distinct CDR3 sequences, around 13% of them present only once. The input for sequencing was whole blood, taken at baseline. The receptor set was obtained from an adult who was a healthcare worker with PCR-confirmed SARS-CoV-2 infection or an uninfected control (not recorded which). The donor label of this sample is uncertain.

This clonotype has only a few counts. This chain connects TRBV2 to TRBJ1-4; D remains ambiguous. Germline V CDR1 and CDR2: SNHLY, FYNNEI. The CDR3 consists of 15 residues. Trimming cost V 4 bases and J 4 bases, with 13 bases left between them. CDR3 in amino acids: CASSVHRKDNEKLFF. The CDR3 DNA follows: TGTGCCAGCAGTGTCCATCGGAAGGATAATGAAAAACTGTTTTTT.

This clonotype has more than one count but fewer than ten. This chain connects TRBV7-9 to TRBJ1-4; D call uncertain. This CDR3 is 13 amino acids long. Germline CDR1 SEHNR, CDR2 FQNEAQ (reference sequence). Trimming pared 2 bases from V and 0 bases from J, leaving 1 base between. The CDR3 DNA is TGTGCCAGCAGCTTATCAACTAATGAAAAACTGTTTTTT. It translates to CASSLSTNEKLFF.

The rearrangement links TRBV7-6 to TRBJ2-2; D is undetermined. Germline lookup yields CDR1 SGHVS and CDR2 FNYEAQ. Trimming cost V 2 bases and J 8 bases, with 18 bases left between them. CDR3 size: 16 residues. CDR3 in amino acids: CASSLYVPGPEGELFF. In DNA, the CDR3 is TGTGCCAGCAGCTTATATGTCCCGGGCCCCGAGGGGGAGCTGTTTTTT.